One sample yielded the 32 T cell receptor beta chains listed below, sequenced in a study of blood T cell repertoires in COVID-19. Data came from immunoSEQ multiplex PCR; TCRdb stores just in-frame clones and leaves some out. The repertoire holds around 62,000 clones, with approximately 93% as singletons. The sequenced material came from peripheral blood. These receptor sequences come from a man between 65 and 85 years old with active COVID-19.

The chain recombines TRBV11-3 with TRBJ2-7; TRBD1 aligns across 8 bases. The CDR3 is 13 residues long. J gave up 5 bases and V 5 bases, and 5 bases lay outside the gene matches. Germline values: CDR1 SGHNT, CDR2 YENEEA. The CDR3, as DNA: TGTGCCAGCAGCCTCGGGACAGGCGACGAGCAGTACTTC. Protein: CASSLGTGDEQYF. Filled out from reference TRBV11-3 and TRBJ2-7, the complete variable domain reads EAGVVQSPRYKIIEKKQPVAFWCNPISGHNTLYWYLQNLGQGPELLIRYENEEAVDDSQLPKDRFSAERLKGVDSTLKIQPAELGDSAVYLCASSLGTGDEQYFGPGTRLTVT.

CDR3 protein: CASSQEMIRDKRNTEAFF. CDR3 bases: TGCGCCAGCAGCCAAGAAATGATTCGGGACAAAAGGAACACTGAAGCTTTCTTT. This chain joins TRBV4-1 and TRBJ1-1, with D tentatively TRBD1 (6 bases). There are 18 residues in the CDR3. Germline loops: CDR1 MGHRA, CDR2 YSYEKL. Trimming took 0 bases from V and 1 from J, leaving 18 bases between them.

The chain uses TRBV5-4 and TRBJ2-5, with TRBD1 identical over 7 bases. CDR1 and CDR2 from the germline V gene are SGHNT and YYREEE (reference sequence). The CDR3 runs 13 residues. J was trimmed by 1 base and V by 4 bases; bases with no gene match: 1. CDR3 sequence (DNA): TGTGCCAGCAGCCGACAGGGCCAAGAGACCCAGTACTTC. Protein sequence: CASSRQGQETQYF.

The V gene is TRBV10-1, the J gene TRBJ2-5; TRBD1 aligns across 8 bases. Trimming at V came to 4 bases and at J to 5 bases, leaving 12 bases not matched to a gene. The CDR3 length is 16 residues. Germline V lookup: CDR1 WNHNN, CDR2 SYGVQD (reference sequence). The CDR3 is CASSAGGSGSGETQYF. The CDR3 bases are TGCGCCAGCAGTGCAGGGGGCTCGGGAAGTGGGGAGACCCAGTACTTC.

The V call is TRBV27, the J call TRBJ1-5; 9 positions agree with TRBD1. The V gene's germline CDR1 is MNHEY and CDR2 SMNVEV (reference sequence). The CDR3 contains 15 residues. With 5 bases clipped from V and 4 bases from J, the junction kept 6 bases outside the gene matches. The CDR3 sequence: CASSDRGRGNQPQHF. CDR3 sequence (DNA): TGTGCCAGCAGTGACAGGGGGAGGGGGAATCAGCCCCAGCATTTT.

This sequence joins TRBV11-1 and TRBJ2-1, with D unclear. Germline loops: CDR1 SGHAT, CDR2 FQDESV (reference sequence). V was pared by 5 bases and J by 0 bases, with 11 bases between. The CDR3 has 15 residues. For the CDR3, the DNA is TGTGCCAGCAGCCTAGACCCGAGCTCCTACAATGAGCAGTTCTTC. Encoded protein: CASSLDPSSYNEQFF.

The rearrangement links TRBV5-4 to TRBJ1-6, with D possibly matching TRBD1 (5 bases). The V and J ends lost 4 bases and 4 bases respectively, with 12 bases between them. Germline V lookup: CDR1 SGHNT, CDR2 YYREEE (reference sequence). This CDR3 is 15 amino acids long. CDR3 amino acids: CASSLGGFYNSPLHF. In DNA, the CDR3 is TGTGCCAGCAGCCTTGGGGGGTTTTATAATTCACCCCTCCACTTT.

The J gene is TRBJ2-5, the V gene TRBV11-3; a weak D match, TRBD1 (7 bases). CDR1 is SGHNT, CDR2 YENEEA, per germline. The V and J ends lost 5 bases and 5 bases respectively, with 15 bases between them. This CDR3 spans 14 amino acids. The CDR3 nucleotides read TGTGCCAGCAGCACCGGAGGGGGCGCGGAGACCCAGTACTTC. The encoded protein is CASSTGGGAETQYF.

This chain links TRBV15 with TRBJ2-3; 11 nucleotides align to TRBD2. Germline V CDR1 and CDR2: LNHNV, YYDKDF (reference sequence). The CDR3 spans 17 residues. After removal of 0 bases from V and 2 bases from J, the junction contained 4 bases not matched to a gene. The CDR3 DNA reads as TGTGCCACCAGCAGAGACGGGACTAGCGGATTCACAGATACGCAGTATTTT. Translation: CATSRDGTSGFTDTQYF.

V is TRBV7-8 and J is TRBJ1-2; TRBD1 might be the D (5 bases). V was clipped by 0 bases and J by 4 bases, with 15 bases between them. This CDR3 contains 16 residues. Germline V gene lookup returns CDR1 SGHVS and CDR2 FQNEAQ. In nucleotides, the CDR3 is TGTGCCAGCAGCTTAGCGCTTAGGGGCATCGGCTATGGCTACACCTTC. It is translated as CASSLALRGIGYGYTF.

The V and J genes are TRBV6-6 and TRBJ1-5, with 7 bases identical to TRBD1. CDR1 is MNHNY and CDR2 is SVGAGI in the germline V gene (reference sequence). Losses at the gene ends were 6 bases for V and 2 bases for J; bases not matched to a gene: 4. The CDR3 length is 14 residues. CDR3: CASSRGTGNQPQHF. The CDR3 bases are TGTGCCAGCAGCCGCGGGACAGGCAATCAGCCCCAGCATTTT.

In its sample, this clone was seen a few times. The chain joins TRBV6-2 or TRBV6-3 to TRBJ1-1, with 8 bases identical to TRBD1. The length of the CDR3 is 15 residues. V shed 4 bases and J 10 bases; nucleotides not matched to a gene: 14. Germline CDR1 and CDR2: MNHEY and SVGEGT. The CDR3 DNA reads as TGTGCCAGCAGTTTCGATTATCAGGGGGCGCTTAGAGCTTTCTTT. Its protein is CASSFDYQGALRAFF.

This sequence joins TRBV7-2 and TRBJ2-2, with a weak D call TRBD1 (5 bases). Trimming cost V 5 bases and J 1 base, with 11 bases left between them. CDR1 and CDR2 from the germline V gene are SGHTA and FQGNSA. The CDR3 sequence is 15 residues long. The chain's CDR3 is CASSGRQLNTGELFF. The CDR3 region has the DNA TGTGCCAGCAGCGGTCGACAGCTGAACACCGGGGAGCTGTTTTTT.

The V call is TRBV10-3, the J call TRBJ1-2; D gene unclear. The CDR3 contains 15 residues. Trimming stripped 7 bases from V and 5 bases from J, with 20 bases between. The germline V gene encodes CDR1 ENHRY and CDR2 SYGVKD. DNA for the CDR3: TGTGCCATCACAGCGGCAGGCGGAGTAGGGTATGGCTACACCTTC. Its translation is CAITAAGGVGYGYTF.

This rearrangement joins TRBV18 to TRBJ2-1; the D gene is possibly TRBD1 (6 bases). CDR3 length: 15 residues. The V gene's germline CDR1 is KGHSH and CDR2 LQKENI. Trimming left V 1 base short and J 6 bases short, with 13 bases between. CDR3 bases: TGTGCCAGCTCACCACTCAATTCAGGGGCCAATGAGCAGTTCTTC. Protein product: CASSPLNSGANEQFF.

Of note for this clone: Distinct nucleotide sequences in the sample also encode this CDR3. The genes are TRBV6-2 or TRBV6-3 and TRBJ1-3; D is unclear. Germline assignment: CDR1 MNHEY and CDR2 SVGEGT. V was cut by 4 bases and J by 1 base, with 11 bases left in between. This CDR3 contains 15 residues. CDR3 in amino acids: CASSWGVSSGNTIYF. In DNA form, the CDR3 reads TGTGCCAGCAGTTGGGGAGTCTCGTCTGGAAACACCATATATTTT.

This chain joins TRBV7-9 and TRBJ1-4, with D uncertain. Germline CDR1 is SEHNR and CDR2 is FQNEAQ (reference sequence). The CDR3 length is 15 residues. Trimming stripped 7 bases from V and 4 bases from J, with 16 bases between. CDR3 DNA sequence: TGTGCCAGCACGGCCTTTCCAGTTGGTAATGAAAAACTGTTTTTT. This sequence encodes CASTAFPVGNEKLFF.

The rearrangement uses TRBV12-5 and TRBJ1-2; maybe TRBD1 (6 bases). Germline assignment: CDR1 LGHNT and CDR2 FRNRAP. Trimming shortened V by 0 bases and J by 4 bases, and 12 bases separated the two germline ends. This CDR3 comprises 15 residues. CDR3 loop: CASGLVSGQLYGYTF. DNA of the CDR3: TGTGCTAGTGGTTTGGTGTCAGGACAGCTCTATGGCTACACCTTC.

The rearrangement links TRBV19 to TRBJ1-6; D perhaps matches TRBD1 (5 bases). The CDR3 runs 14 residues. V gave up 4 bases and J gave up 13 bases, with 17 bases separating them. Germline loops: CDR1 LNHDA, CDR2 SQIVND (reference sequence). This CDR3 is CASSNLGTDGPLHF. In DNA, the CDR3 is TGTGCCAGTAGTAACCTGGGGACTGACGGTCCCCTCCACTTT.

V usage is TRBV18 and J usage is TRBJ2-3; 11 positions match TRBD2. There are 16 residues in the CDR3. Germline lookup yields CDR1 KGHSH and CDR2 LQKENI. V lost 0 bases and J lost 5; bases outside the gene matches: 4. CDR3 DNA: TGTGCCAGCTCACCACCGGTAGCGGGGGGGAAAGATACGCAGTATTTT. Translated, it gives CASSPPVAGGKDTQYF.

This chain connects TRBV3-1 (or the pseudogene TRBV3-2) to TRBJ1-2; D possibly corresponds to TRBD1 (6 bases). The CDR3 consists of 14 residues. The germline V and J ends were trimmed by 4 bases and 8 bases, with 17 bases remaining between them. CDR1 LGHDT and CDR2 YNNKEL come from the germline V gene (reference sequence). The CDR3 spells CASSRPGHAQGYTF. DNA of the CDR3: TGTGCCAGCAGCCGACCGGGACACGCTCAGGGCTACACCTTC.

This clone has just one count. V and J are TRBV24-1 and TRBJ2-3, with a possible D match to TRBD1 (6 bases). This CDR3 comprises 15 residues. Trimming shortened V by 3 bases and J by 4 bases, and 13 bases separated the two germline ends. Looked up from germline, CDR1 is KGHDR and CDR2 is SFDVKD. The CDR3 sequence is CATSDPHRQADTQYF. Here the CDR3 DNA reads TGTGCCACCAGTGATCCTCACAGACAGGCAGATACGCAGTATTTT.

The V call is TRBV9, the J call TRBJ2-2; D remains ambiguous. Germline CDR1 is SGDLS and CDR2 is YYNGEE. The V end was cut by 4 bases, the J end by 6 bases, with 7 bases between. The length of the CDR3 is 12 residues. DNA for the CDR3: TGTGCCAGCAGCCTCCCCCCCGGGGAGCTGTTTTTT. Translated: CASSLPPGELFF.

This chain connects TRBV19 to TRBJ2-2, with TRBD1 matching 10 bases. The trim removed 1 base at V and 4 bases at J, leaving 3 bases unmatched. Germline CDR1 reads LNHDA; CDR2 reads SQIVND (reference sequence). The CDR3 length is 16 residues. The CDR3 DNA sequence: TGTGCCAGTAGTATAGTCGGGACAGGGGTCACCGGGGAGCTGTTTTTT. Amino acids: CASSIVGTGVTGELFF.

A single count supports this clone. The V gene is TRBV6-2 or TRBV6-3, the J gene TRBJ1-2, with D perhaps TRBD1 (5 bases). Looked up from germline, CDR1 is MNHEY and CDR2 is SVGEGT. The CDR3 has 15 residues. V gave up 0 bases and J gave up 7 bases, with 15 bases separating them. CDR3 protein: CASSYSSNGASGYTF. The CDR3 nucleotides are TGTGCCAGCAGTTACTCGAGTAATGGGGCGAGTGGCTACACCTTC.

The J gene is TRBJ2-1, the V gene TRBV5-4; D gene unclear. CDR3 size: 15 residues. The germline gives CDR1 SGHNT, CDR2 YYREEE (reference sequence). The V gene lost 2 bases and the J gene lost 3 bases, with 12 bases spanning the gap. The CDR3 reads CASSLGGGNYNEQFF. The CDR3 nucleotides read TGTGCCAGCAGCTTAGGCGGCGGAAACTACAATGAGCAGTTCTTC.

The chain recombines TRBV10-2 with TRBJ2-5; weak D call: TRBD1 (6 bases). Germline V gene sequence: CDR1 WSHSY, CDR2 SAAADI. V was cut by 6 bases and J by 8 bases, with 16 bases left in between. There are 13 residues in the CDR3. In DNA, the CDR3 is TGCGCCAGCAGCCGATCCGGGACACCAACCCAGTACTTC. Translation: CASSRSGTPTQYF.

The genes are TRBV5-1 and TRBJ2-1; D possibly corresponds to TRBD2 (5 bases). The germline V gene encodes CDR1 SGHRS and CDR2 YFSETQ. V lost 4 bases and J lost 0, with 8 bases in between. There are 14 residues in the CDR3. Here the CDR3 reads CASSATSSYNEQFF. The DNA of the CDR3 is TGCGCCAGCAGCGCAACTAGCTCCTACAATGAGCAGTTCTTC.

The chain recombines TRBV6-6 with TRBJ2-5; 8 bases agree with TRBD1. The germline V gene has CDR1 MNHNY and CDR2 SVGAGI (reference sequence). This CDR3 contains 13 residues. V lost 7 bases, J lost 5 bases, and 6 bases stayed unmatched. The CDR3 region has the DNA TGTGCCAGCACAGGGGGCATTACGGAGACCCAGTACTTC. This gives the protein CASTGGITETQYF.

This chain links TRBV6-4 with TRBJ2-2, with 7 bases matching TRBD1. CDR3 length: 14 residues. V dropped 7 bases and J dropped 0; count of bases not matched to a gene: 2. The germline gives CDR1 MRHNA, CDR2 SNTAGT. DNA for the CDR3: TGTGCCAGCAAACAGGGGACGAACACCGGGGAGCTGTTTTTT. Amino acid sequence: CASKQGTNTGELFF.

This clone occurred once. V and J are TRBV2 and TRBJ2-5; possibly TRBD2 for D (5 bases). The CDR3 is made up of 13 amino acids. Per the germline V gene, CDR1 is SNHLY and CDR2 is FYNNEI. Trimming took off 7 bases at V and 1 base at J, with 10 bases between the two ends. CDR3 loop: CASKRAVQETQYF. DNA for the CDR3: TGTGCCAGCAAGAGGGCCGTCCAAGAGACCCAGTACTTC.

The chain employs TRBV19 and TRBJ2-1, with D perhaps TRBD1 (7 bases). Trimming stripped 3 bases from V and 4 bases from J, with 16 bases between. The germline V gene has CDR1 LNHDA and CDR2 SQIVND (reference sequence). The CDR3 runs 16 residues. The CDR3 is CASSIKAGTAYNEQFF. For the CDR3, the DNA is TGTGCCAGTAGTATTAAGGCGGGGACAGCTTACAATGAGCAGTTCTTC.